This record covers a single TCR beta chain. Its antigen is not known. Trimming cost V 3 bases and J 2 bases; bases outside gene matches: 5. Germline loops: CDR1 SGDLS, CDR2 YYNGEE. The CDR3 consists of 15 residues. With 60 Vbeta and 13 Jbeta primers, the PCR was carried out. Profiling relied on immunoSEQ multiplex PCR, and the TCRdb table lists in-frame clones only, not all of them. The sample holds 200,000 or so clones; less than 85% are singletons and the top ten take 0.55% to 0.75%. This entry is derived from a study of cytomegalovirus exposure and HLA in healthy donors. Notes on the study in general: With later analysis, a missense DCLRE1C variant became linked to TCR beta V- and J-gene trimming. Based on reports, TCR beta sequences accurately predicted HLA-A and HLA-B alleles for most subjects. The study carried out a later analysis of TCR beta sequences. It associated 15,000 to 20,000 of them with specific HLA alleles at a false discovery rate of 0.05. Certain indistinguishable V segments, among them TRBV6-2 and TRBV6-3, were excluded.

The sequence came from a man aged 18 to 30 in good health and CMV-seronegative. The rearrangement joins TRBV9 to TRBJ1-3, with 7 bases fitting TRBD1. The sample comprised PBMCs. In DNA form, the CDR3 reads TGTGCCAGCAGCGAAGCCGGGACAGCTGGAAACACCATATATTTT. Translation: CASSEAGTAGNTIYF.